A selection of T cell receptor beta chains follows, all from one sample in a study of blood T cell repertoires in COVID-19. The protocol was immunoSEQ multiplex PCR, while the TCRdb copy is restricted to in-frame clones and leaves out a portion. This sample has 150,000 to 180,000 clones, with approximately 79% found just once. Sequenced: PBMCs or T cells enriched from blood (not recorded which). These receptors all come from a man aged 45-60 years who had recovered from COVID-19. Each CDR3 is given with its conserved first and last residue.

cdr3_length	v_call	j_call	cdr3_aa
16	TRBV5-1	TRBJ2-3	CASSLRAGGYTDTQYF
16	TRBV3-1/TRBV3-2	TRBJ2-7	CASSQDTGGPLYEQYF
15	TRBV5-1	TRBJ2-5	CASSPTSGGQETQYF
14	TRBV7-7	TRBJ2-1	CASSLAGRVNEQFF
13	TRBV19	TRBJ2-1	CASTPRGYNEQFF
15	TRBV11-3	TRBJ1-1	CASSSLGVPLTEAFF
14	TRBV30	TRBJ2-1	CAWSAGLGDNEQFF
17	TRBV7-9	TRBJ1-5	CASSSSGTVGKHQPQHF
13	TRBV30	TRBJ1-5	CAWSVQTNQPQHF
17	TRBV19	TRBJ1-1	CASSTAGTGMGSTEAFF
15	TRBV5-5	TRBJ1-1	CASSSMQGFGTEAFF
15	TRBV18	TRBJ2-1	CASSPASVSYNEQFF
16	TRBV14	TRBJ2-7	CASSQERGIWPDEQYF
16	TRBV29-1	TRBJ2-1	CSVVARGLLTYNEQFF
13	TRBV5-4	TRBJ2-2	CASRGQKPGELFF
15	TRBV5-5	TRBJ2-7	CASSVRDRGNYEQYF
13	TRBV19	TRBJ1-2	CASSTTDNYGYTF
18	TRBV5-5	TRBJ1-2	CASSLGFRTGGIHYVYTF
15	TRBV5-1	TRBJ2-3	CASSSDRGSADTQYF
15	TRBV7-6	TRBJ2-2	CASSLGLTGAGELFF
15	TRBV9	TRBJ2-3	CASSPLAGTVDTQYF
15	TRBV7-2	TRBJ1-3	CASSFGGAFGNTIYF
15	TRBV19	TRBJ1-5	CASSAAWEGRQPQHF
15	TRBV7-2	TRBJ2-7	CASSSGGGLSYEQYF
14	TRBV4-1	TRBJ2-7	CASSPQEAGESQYF
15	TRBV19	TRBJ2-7	CASSRDGGGSYEQYF
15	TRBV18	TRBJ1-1	CASSPAARGNTEAFF
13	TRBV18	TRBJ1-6	CASSPEGDSPLHF
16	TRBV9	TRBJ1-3	CASSAYRASSGNTIYF
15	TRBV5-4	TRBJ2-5	CASSLGLAGKETQYF
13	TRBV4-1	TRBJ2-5	CASSQAVEETQYF
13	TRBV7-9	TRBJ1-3	CASSLRRGNTIYF
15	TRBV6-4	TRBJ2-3	CASSDRGQGTDTQYF
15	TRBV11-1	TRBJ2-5	CASTAGRDREETQYF
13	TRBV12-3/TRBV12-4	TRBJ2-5	CASSLRGRETQYF
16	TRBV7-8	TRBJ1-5	CASSFFTLGDRQPQHF
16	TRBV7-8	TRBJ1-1	CASSARWGEANTEAFF
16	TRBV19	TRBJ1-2	CASSRTDRTANYGYTF
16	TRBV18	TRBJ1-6	CASSPSESSYNSPLHF
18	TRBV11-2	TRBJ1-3	CASSINPGQGGTGNTIYF
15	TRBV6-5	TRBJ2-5	CASSTRQGVQGTQYF
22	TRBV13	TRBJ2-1	CASSKTTTGLAGSPSSYNEQFF